This entry lists 27 T cell receptor beta chains sequenced from one sample in a study of vaccination effects on CD4 cells after COVID-19 (dated by TCRdb to the early 2020s). These receptors are not linked to any known antigen. Libraries were constructed by the immunoSEQ multiplex PCR assay. Held by TCRdb, this immuneACCESS table contains in-frame sequences only and omits some clones. Under half of the omission traces to an unresolved V gene where checked; the cause of the rest is unknown. The sample table lists nearly 25,000 clones, 69% of them with a count of one. The ten largest clones capture 8.2% of the sample. In the ViraFEST assay, PBMC were stimulated with viral peptide pools, and antigen-specific CD4+ T cell clonotypes were then identified by expansion using TCR sequencing. After around 10 days of culture, CD4+ T cells were isolated with the EasySep CD4+ T cell isolation kit. Two doses of either the BNT162b2 or the mRNA-1273 mRNA SARS-CoV-2 vaccine were administered to participants.

The starting material was CD4+ T cells from PBMCs cultured with SARS-CoV-2 spike peptides, obtained after COVID-19 vaccination. Taken with the paper, the label for cell subset or site translates to: SARS-CoV-2 spike overlapping peptide pool stimulation. The receptor set was obtained from a human donor who received a COVID-19 vaccine.

This clone came up a few times. The CDR3 is CASSARLAGGPKSYNEQFF. The CDR3 nucleotides read TGTGCCAGCAGCGCGCGACTAGCGGGGGGGCCGAAGTCCTACAATGAGCAGTTCTTC. This chain connects TRBV7-2 to TRBJ2-1; 14 bases match TRBD2. Germline loops: CDR1 SGHTA, CDR2 FQGNSA. Losses at the gene ends were 5 bases for V and 1 base for J; bases not matched to a gene: 10. The CDR3 length is 19 residues. Supplemented by reference TRBV7-2 and TRBJ2-1, the full variable domain reads GAGVSQSPSNKVTEKGKDVELRCDPISGHTALYWYRQSLGQGLEFLIYFQGNSAPDKSGLPSDRFSAERTGGSVSTLTIQRTQQEDSAVYLCASSARLAGGPKSYNEQFFGPGTRLTVL.

In its sample, this clone was seen a few times. The V and J genes are TRBV11-2 and TRBJ2-1; D is uncertain. The CDR3 has 13 amino acids. Germline V CDR1 and CDR2: SGHAT, FQNNGV. With 1 base removed from V and 5 bases from J, the gap between germline ends came to 6 bases. The CDR3 is CASSLVGDNEQFF. The DNA of the CDR3 is TGTGCCAGCAGCTTAGTAGGAGACAATGAGCAGTTCTTC.

The chain combines TRBV19 with TRBJ1-2; 7 bases align to TRBD1. CDR1 LNHDA and CDR2 SQIVND come from the germline V gene (reference sequence). This CDR3 is built from 19 residues. Losses at the gene ends were 2 bases for V and 1 base for J; bases not matched to a gene: 16. The CDR3 DNA sequence: TGTGCCAGTAGTATAAGAAGGAGTTTTGGACAGGCCGATAACTATGGCTACACCTTC. This gives the protein CASSIRRSFGQADNYGYTF.

This chain joins TRBV18 and TRBJ2-7; 8 bases align to TRBD2. The CDR3 sequence is 16 residues long. The V gene end was trimmed by 6 bases and the J gene end by 0 bases; junction bases not matched to a gene: 10. Per the germline V gene, CDR1 is KGHSH and CDR2 is LQKENI. The CDR3 DNA is TGTGCCAGCTCCCCCTTAGGTAGCGGGACCTCCTACGAGCAGTACTTC. Its protein product is CASSPLGSGTSYEQYF.

The chain employs TRBV27 and TRBJ2-1, with 14 bases identical to TRBD2. After removal of 2 bases from V and 0 bases from J, the junction contained 9 bases not matched to a gene. This CDR3 spans 20 amino acids. CDR1 is MNHEY and CDR2 is SMNVEV in the germline V gene (reference sequence). CDR3 in DNA: TGTGCCAGCAGTTTACGGGGGACTAGCGGGGGCCTCAGCTCCTACAATGAGCAGTTCTTC. This gives the protein CASSLRGTSGGLSSYNEQFF.

J is TRBJ2-2 and V is TRBV29-1, with D perhaps matching TRBD2 (6 bases). CDR3 size: 14 residues. CDR1 and CDR2 (germline): SQVTM, ANQGSEA. The V gene lost 4 bases and the J gene lost 4 bases, with 13 bases spanning the gap. This CDR3 is CSVGSGAGTGELFF. CDR3 coding DNA: TGCAGCGTTGGCTCGGGAGCGGGCACCGGGGAGCTGTTTTTT.

The chain is built from TRBV7-2 and TRBJ1-2; possibly TRBD1 for D (5 bases). The germline gives CDR1 SGHTA, CDR2 FQGNSA. The CDR3 is 15 residues long. Trimming stripped 1 base from V and 4 bases from J, with 13 bases between. CDR3 residues: CASSLEGLFGYGYTF. The CDR3 region has the DNA TGTGCCAGCAGCTTAGAGGGACTGTTTGGCTATGGCTACACCTTC.

This clone has just a few counts. The chain employs TRBV3-1 (or the pseudogene TRBV3-2) and TRBJ2-2; the D call may be TRBD1 or TRBD2 (6 bases each). V lost 1 base, J lost 1 base, and 13 bases lay in between. This CDR3 is built from 17 residues. Germline V gives CDR1 LGHDT, CDR2 YNNKEL (reference sequence). The CDR3 DNA sequence: TGTGCCAGCAGCCAAGGGTCGGGGGCGTTGAACACCGGGGAGCTGTTTTTT. This encodes CASSQGSGALNTGELFF.

The chain couples TRBV5-1 to TRBJ1-1, with a weak D call TRBD1 (5 bases). V gave up 5 bases and J gave up 0 bases, with 14 bases separating them. Germline CDR1 is SGHRS and CDR2 is YFSETQ. There are 15 residues in the CDR3. The CDR3 spells CASSRRGNLNTEAFF. For the CDR3, the DNA is TGCGCCAGCAGTAGAAGGGGTAACTTGAACACTGAAGCTTTCTTT.

The gene calls are TRBV27 and TRBJ2-1; TRBD1 might be the D (6 bases). Germline V gene sequence: CDR1 MNHEY, CDR2 SMNVEV (reference sequence). Trimming removed 7 bases at V and 5 bases at J, with 18 bases between. This CDR3 comprises 15 residues. The CDR3 sequence: CASIKKSGTHNEQFF. CDR3 nucleotide sequence: TGTGCCAGCATCAAAAAATCCGGGACACACAATGAGCAGTTCTTC.

This clone was recorded once. The rearrangement links TRBV3-1 (or the pseudogene TRBV3-2) to TRBJ2-1; 7 nucleotides match TRBD2. CDR1 LGHDT and CDR2 YNNKEL come from the germline V gene (reference sequence). V trimming: 3 bases; J trimming: 8 bases; junction bases outside the gene matches: 16. The CDR3 has 17 residues. In DNA form, the CDR3 reads TGTGCCAGCAGCCATTCCCGGCTAGCGGAGAACGGGGATGAGCAGTTCTTC. It encodes CASSHSRLAENGDEQFF.

This rearrangement joins TRBV5-1 to TRBJ1-2; D might be TRBD1 (6 bases). This CDR3 contains 14 residues. Trimming took off 2 bases at V and 6 bases at J, with 14 bases between the two ends. Per the germline V gene, CDR1 is SGHRS and CDR2 is YFSETQ. CDR3 DNA: TGCGCCAGCAGCTTCTCCGCCGACAGGAATGGCTACACCTTC. Translated: CASSFSADRNGYTF.

The chain recombines TRBV19 with TRBJ1-1, with TRBD1 matching over 8 bases. V shed 0 bases and J 5 bases; nucleotides not matched to a gene: 8. Germline values: CDR1 LNHDA, CDR2 SQIVND (reference sequence). This CDR3 region has 16 residues. The CDR3 spells CASSIDIRTGRTEAFF. In DNA form, the CDR3 reads TGTGCCAGTAGTATAGATATAAGGACAGGGAGGACTGAAGCTTTCTTT.

V is TRBV19 and J is TRBJ1-2; TRBD1 matches 10 bases. The trim removed 7 bases at V and 5 bases at J, leaving 10 bases unmatched. Germline CDR1 and CDR2: LNHDA and SQIVND (reference sequence). The CDR3 is made up of 15 amino acids. The chain's CDR3 is CASNDRQGAKYGYTF. CDR3 nucleotide sequence: TGTGCCAGTAACGATAGACAGGGGGCGAAATATGGCTACACCTTC.

This chain links TRBV7-2 with TRBJ2-7; 14 nucleotides match TRBD2. Germline CDR1 SGHTA, CDR2 FQGNSA. CDR3 length: 20 residues. After removal of 0 bases from V and 5 bases from J, the junction contained 15 bases not matched to a gene. DNA of the CDR3: TGTGCCAGCAGCTTAGCCCCGCCGACTAGCGGGAGGGCCGCTATACACGAGCAGTACTTC. This gives the protein CASSLAPPTSGRAAIHEQYF.

This clone ranks as medium-sized. This rearrangement joins TRBV5-1 to TRBJ2-5, with 9 bases that match TRBD2. J lost 13 bases, V lost 4 bases, and 5 bases had no gene match. The CDR3 consists of 11 residues. In germline, CDR1 is SGHRS, CDR2 YFSETQ. CDR3 protein: CASSTGLARYF. The CDR3 coding sequence is TGCGCCAGCAGCACTGGACTAGCGCGGTACTTC.

The CDR3 loop reads CANRDRVDEKLFF. CDR3 bases: TGTGCCAACCGGGACAGGGTGGATGAAAAACTGTTTTTT. The chain recombines TRBV19 with TRBJ1-4; 9 bases align to TRBD1. The CDR3 totals 13 residues. CDR1 and CDR2 from the germline V gene are LNHDA and SQIVND (reference sequence). After removal of 10 bases from V and 6 bases from J, the junction contained 6 bases not matched to a gene.

V usage is TRBV9 and J usage is TRBJ2-3, with 13 positions matching TRBD2. The J segment lost 5 bases and the V segment lost 3 bases, leaving 3 bases of the junction unmatched. Germline loops: CDR1 SGDLS, CDR2 YYNGEE. The CDR3 sequence is 15 residues long. The CDR3 DNA is TGTGCCAGCAGCGGGGGACTAGCGGGGTTAGATACGCAGTATTTT. It is translated as CASSGGLAGLDTQYF.

This chain connects TRBV5-4 to TRBJ2-7; D is uncertain. V lost 3 bases, J lost 1 base, and 5 bases lay in between. Per germline, CDR1 SGHNT and CDR2 YYREEE (reference sequence). There are 12 residues in the CDR3. CDR3 bases: TGTGCCAGCAGCTATTCATCCTACGAGCAGTACTTC. Its translation is CASSYSSYEQYF.

Only a few counts were recorded for this clone. V usage is TRBV2 and J usage is TRBJ1-6; tentative D call: TRBD1 (5 bases). Germline values: CDR1 SNHLY, CDR2 FYNNEI. V lost 9 bases and J lost 7, with 10 bases in between. The length of the CDR3 is 12 residues. The CDR3 spells CASGRGNSPLHF. DNA for the CDR3: TGTGCCAGTGGACGGGGGAATTCACCCCTCCACTTT.

This clone was detected only a few times. V gene TRBV3-1 (or the pseudogene TRBV3-2) combines with J gene TRBJ1-2, with D possibly matching TRBD1 (5 bases). From germline, CDR1 is LGHDT and CDR2 YNNKEL (reference sequence). The CDR3 contains 13 residues. V lost 4 bases and J lost 8, with 14 bases in between. The CDR3 DNA reads as TGTGCCAGCAGCCCTGTGCTGAAGGGGGGCTACACCTTC. Its translation is CASSPVLKGGYTF.

J is TRBJ2-7 and V is TRBV15; D not resolved. The ends were cut back, 1 base at V and 3 bases at J, with 16 bases in the middle. The CDR3 totals 16 residues. Germline V CDR1 and CDR2: LNHNV, YYDKDF (reference sequence). CDR3 coding DNA: TGTGCCACCAGCAGAGTCGCAGTCAAAGCCGACTACGAGCAGTACTTC. Its protein product is CATSRVAVKADYEQYF.

This rearrangement joins TRBV5-4 to TRBJ1-4, with 9 bases fitting TRBD1. The junction had 7 bases not matched to a gene; V was cut back by 0 bases and J by 10 bases. CDR1 is SGHNT and CDR2 is YYREEE in the germline V gene (reference sequence). This CDR3 region has 15 residues. The CDR3: CASSLAGQGGGKLFF. DNA of the CDR3: TGTGCCAGCAGCTTGGCGGGACAGGGAGGCGGAAAACTGTTTTTT. The complete variable domain, with remaining parts taken from reference TRBV5-4 and TRBJ1-4, reads ETGVTQSPTHLIKTRGQQVTLRCSSQSGHNTVSWYQQALGQGPQFIFQYYREEENGRGNFPPRFSGLQFPNYSSELNVNALELDDSALYLCASSLAGQGGGKLFFGSGTQLSVL.

The V and J genes are TRBV6-4 and TRBJ1-1; 7 bases are shared with TRBD1. Germline CDR1 is MRHNA and CDR2 is SNTAGT. This CDR3 is built from 13 residues. The J segment lost 5 bases and the V segment lost 6 bases, leaving 6 bases of the junction unmatched. CDR3 in amino acids: CASRGQGGTEAFF. The CDR3 DNA reads as TGTGCCAGCAGAGGCCAGGGGGGTACTGAAGCTTTCTTT.

V usage is TRBV29-1 and J usage is TRBJ2-5; a possible D gene is TRBD1 (6 bases). The ends were cut back, 7 bases at V and 1 base at J, with 13 bases in the middle. CDR1 is SQVTM, CDR2 ANQGSEA, per germline. This CDR3 comprises 13 residues. The CDR3 spells CSAGDNAQETQYF. In DNA, the CDR3 is TGCAGCGCTGGGGACAATGCCCAAGAGACCCAGTACTTC. Filled out from reference TRBV29-1 and TRBJ2-5, the complete variable domain reads SAVISQKPSRDICQRGTSLTIQCQVDSQVTMMFWYRQQPGQSLTLIATANQGSEATYESGFVIDKFPISRPNLTFSTLTVSNMSPEDSSIYLCSAGDNAQETQYFGPGTRLLVL.

This clone was seen only once. The V call is TRBV7-6, the J call TRBJ1-4; D gene unclear. V lost 3 bases and J 4 bases, leaving 18 bases between the germline ends. CDR1 is SGHVS, CDR2 FNYEAQ, per germline. CDR3 size: 17 residues. The CDR3 here is CASSFTFGARINEKLFF. The CDR3 bases are TGTGCCAGCAGCTTTACGTTTGGCGCCAGGATTAATGAAAAACTGTTTTTT.

This clone was counted between two and nine times. Written as DNA, the CDR3 is TGTGCCAGTATGGCGGGAGTGGTTTCCTACGAGCAGTACTTC. Its protein product is CASMAGVVSYEQYF. This chain joins TRBV2 and TRBJ2-7; the match to TRBD2 covers 7 bases. After removal of 9 bases from V and 1 base from J, the junction contained 9 bases not matched to a gene. Germline values: CDR1 SNHLY, CDR2 FYNNEI. The length of the CDR3 is 14 residues.